These 7 T cell receptor beta chains share one sample of origin, sequenced in a study of blood T cell repertoires in COVID-19. TCRdb's table, derived via immunoSEQ multiplex PCR, lists solely in-frame clones and lacks some. The data contain about 270,000 clones, around nine tenths of them singletons. Material: peripheral blood. The receptors were gathered from a man aged 40-49 years with active or convalescent COVID-19.

This clone was picked up a small number of times. The V and J genes are TRBV7-9 and TRBJ2-2; 8 positions agree with TRBD2. Trimming at V came to 1 base and at J to 6 bases, leaving 13 bases not matched to a gene. The V gene's germline CDR1 is SEHNR and CDR2 FQNEAQ (reference sequence). The CDR3 extends over 18 amino acids. CDR3 protein: CASSLVPLGLATPGELFF. The CDR3 region has the DNA TGTGCCAGCAGCTTAGTTCCACTAGGACTAGCAACGCCCGGGGAGCTGTTTTTT.

There are many counts of this clone. This sequence joins TRBV7-9 and TRBJ1-3; 7 bases line up with TRBD1. The V segment lost 5 bases and the J segment 0 bases; nucleotides outside the gene matches: 10. Germline V lookup: CDR1 SEHNR, CDR2 FQNEAQ (reference sequence). The CDR3 covers 17 residues. The CDR3 DNA reads as TGTGCCAGCAGCGCCAGACAGGGCGGGCACTCTGGAAACACCATATATTTT. The encoded protein is CASSARQGGHSGNTIYF.

The rearrangement joins TRBV20-1 to TRBJ1-4; D is undetermined. The germline gives CDR1 DFQATT, CDR2 SNEGSKA (reference sequence). CDR3 length: 13 residues. V was pared by 3 bases and J by 0 bases, with 5 bases between. The CDR3 loop reads CSASQATNEKLFF. The DNA of the CDR3 is TGCAGTGCTAGTCAGGCAACTAATGAAAAACTGTTTTTT.

This chain joins TRBV4-1 and TRBJ1-2, with D possibly being TRBD1 (6 bases). V lost 0 bases, J lost 7 bases, and 15 bases lay in between. This CDR3 comprises 15 residues. Germline V gives CDR1 MGHRA, CDR2 YSYEKL. CDR3 amino acids: CASSQERSGGVGYTF. The CDR3 DNA is TGCGCCAGCAGCCAAGAGCGCTCGGGGGGCGTTGGCTACACCTTC.

The genes are TRBV5-4 and TRBJ2-1, with a possible D match to TRBD2 (5 bases). The CDR3 totals 13 residues. Trimming stripped 1 base from V and 9 bases from J, with 11 bases between. Germline V gene data show CDR1 as SGHNT and CDR2 as YYREEE (reference sequence). The CDR3 reads CASSLSGSGEQFF. CDR3 bases: TGTGCCAGCAGCTTGTCGGGGTCCGGTGAGCAGTTCTTC.

This chain connects TRBV6-5 to TRBJ2-7, with D possibly matching TRBD1 (6 bases). Trimming cost V 6 bases and J 2 bases, with 11 bases left between them. The CDR3 contains 13 residues. Germline-derived CDR1 and CDR2 are MNHEY and SVGAGI. The CDR3 region is CASRRTVAYEQYF. Here the CDR3 DNA reads TGTGCCAGCAGGCGGACAGTCGCCTACGAGCAGTACTTC.

The chain carries TRBV27 and TRBJ1-4, with 8 bases that match TRBD1. Germline-derived CDR1 and CDR2 are MNHEY and SMNVEV (reference sequence). The V segment lost 5 bases and the J segment 4 bases; nucleotides outside the gene matches: 3. CDR3 length: 14 residues. The CDR3 DNA is TGTGCCAGCAGTGACAGGGGAGGTAATGAAAAACTGTTTTTT. Encoded protein: CASSDRGGNEKLFF.